This T cell receptor (beta chain) derives from a study of a mutant IDH1 vaccine in newly diagnosed glioma. Across the whole study: Weeks 1, 3, 5, 7, 11, 15, 19 and 23 were when patients received their eight vaccinations. The start of vaccination came 4-6 weeks after radiotherapy alone, or with temozolomide cycles. Radiotherapy, temozolomide, or both had been given previously, and both were given to most.

Broader study findings: Researchers report vaccine-induced immune responses in just under 95% of patients.

The trim removed 0 bases at V and 1 base at J, leaving 1 base unmatched. Germline V gives CDR1 LGHNA, CDR2 YSLEER. The CDR3 is made up of 15 amino acids. The protocol was immunoSEQ multiplex PCR, while the TCRdb copy is restricted to in-frame clones and leaves out a portion. The sample yields around 78,000 clones, 65% to 90% seen once. Regarding this clone: Its antigen is not identified.

Time point defined: week 23, last vaccination. Vaccination used 300 ug of mutant IDH1 20-mer peptide per dose, with topical imiquimod. The sequence was collected from a man aged 25-40 years with glioma. Some clones in this sample may be carry-over from other donors' samples. V gene TRBV4-3 combines with J gene TRBJ2-5; 8 bases map to TRBD1. Sequencing used PBMCs, obtained from a glioma patient whose treatment included an IDH1 peptide vaccine. The DNA of the CDR3 is TGCGCCAGCAGCCAAGACGGACAGGGCCAAGAGACCCAGTACTTC. Encoded protein: CASSQDGQGQETQYF.